This T cell receptor (beta chain) was documented in a study of cytomegalovirus exposure and HLA in healthy donors. Broader study findings: Sequences of the TCR beta chain were said to predict the HLA-A and HLA-B alleles of most subjects accurately.

PCR was performed using 60 Vbeta and 13 Jbeta primers. Here immunoSEQ multiplex PCR was the method, and the copy in TCRdb shows in-frame clones only, minus some. The sample includes about 160,000 clones, 80% of them seen just once. To note about this clone: Its antigen is as yet unknown.

The CDR3 covers 14 residues. Trimming at V came to 5 bases and at J to 8 bases, leaving 10 bases not matched to a gene. Germline V gene sequence: CDR1 MDHEN, CDR2 SYDVKM. Input material: PBMCs. This clonotype originated in a male donor in good health and CMV-seropositive. The chain carries TRBV28 and TRBJ1-2; the match to TRBD1 covers 8 bases. CDR3 nucleotides: TGTGCCAGCAGTCCTATTGGACAGGGACGGGGCTACACCTTC. This sequence encodes CASSPIGQGRGYTF.